The 8 T cell receptor beta chains reported below all come from one sample, sequenced in a study of T cells in Graves' hyperthyroidism and ophthalmopathy (dated by TCRdb to the late 2010s). Libraries were built with multiplex PCR. Sequencing took place on an Illumina HiSeq 2000. The TCR beta CDR3 regions were amplified from the RNA transcripts. The first round of RT-PCR for the TCR CDR3 was performed with the HTBI primer set and the Qiagen OneStep RT-PCR kit. The public reads were reanalyzed by TCRdb: fastp trimming at Q25, MiXCR alignment, in-frame beta chains only. A single entry per CDR3 protein holds the most common genes and DNA from its merged rows. The sample yields fewer than 350,000 distinct CDR3 sequences; roughly 15% were counted once. The top ten hold around 30% of the sample. The specimen was blood. These receptors all stem from a woman in her fifties or sixties with Graves' hyperthyroidism that later progressed to Graves' ophthalmopathy.

With respect to this clonotype: Being one base from a much bigger clone, this may be a read error. The chain is built from TRBV4-2 and TRBJ2-7; no definite D call. Looked up from germline, CDR1 is LGHNA and CDR2 is YNFKEQ. This CDR3 is built from 15 residues. The CDR3 reads CASSQDPGSTYEKYF. CDR3 bases: TGTGCCAGCAGCCAAGATCCAGGATCTACCTACGAGAAGTACTTC.

In this sample, this clonotype turned up a few times. CDR3 loop: CASSDTRLALAKNIQYF. CDR3 sequence (DNA): TGTGCCAGCAGTGACACCCGACTAGCCCTAGCCAAAAACATTCAGTACTTC. The chain couples TRBV25-1 to TRBJ2-4, with TRBD2 identical over 7 bases. Per the germline V gene, CDR1 is MGHDK and CDR2 is SYGVNS. This CDR3 is built from 17 residues. Trimming took 3 bases from V and 0 from J; bases not matched to a gene: 8.

This chain links TRBV5-6 with TRBJ2-7; maybe TRBD1 (5 bases). The CDR3 covers 15 residues. The V gene lost 7 bases and the J gene lost 3 bases, with 20 bases spanning the gap. CDR1 and CDR2 (germline): SGHDT, YYEEEE. The CDR3 spells CASRSLTGSLYEQYF. CDR3 sequence (DNA): TGTGCCAGCCGATCCTTAACAGGTTCGCTCTACGAGCAGTACTTC. Complete variable domain (other parts from reference TRBV5-6 and TRBJ2-7): DAGVTQSPTHLIKTRGQQVTLRCSPKSGHDTVSWYQQALGQGPQFIFQYYEEEERQRGNFPDRFSGHQFPNYSSELNVNALLLGDSALYLCASRSLTGSLYEQYFGPGTRLTVT.

The sample holds many counts of this clonotype. The chain is built from TRBV29-1 and TRBJ2-3, with TRBD1 identical over 8 bases. This CDR3 comprises 13 residues. V dropped 6 bases and J dropped 0; count of bases not matched to a gene: 2. CDR1 is SQVTM, CDR2 ANQGSEA, per germline. The CDR3 DNA follows: TGCAGCGTGGGACAGGAGAGCACAGATACGCAGTATTTT. It encodes CSVGQESTDTQYF.

In this sample, this clonotype turned up many times. The chain combines TRBV5-5 with TRBJ2-5; 9 bases line up with TRBD1. The germline CDR1 and CDR2 sequences are SGHKS and YYEKEE (reference sequence). The CDR3 runs 16 residues. J gave up 2 bases and V 3 bases, and 8 bases lay outside the gene matches. The CDR3 is CASSSEDRGLQETQYF. The DNA for the CDR3 is TGTGCCAGCAGCTCGGAGGACAGGGGTTTGCAAGAGACCCAGTACTTC.

The sample holds many counts of this clonotype. The rearrangement joins TRBV28 to TRBJ2-1, with 7 nucleotides matching TRBD1. J gave up 0 bases and V 6 bases, and 2 bases lay outside the gene matches. The CDR3 is 14 amino acids. Germline loops: CDR1 MDHEN, CDR2 SYDVKM. The CDR3, as DNA: TGTGCCAGCAGGACAGGGTTCTCCTACAATGAGCAGTTCTTC. Translating it yields CASRTGFSYNEQFF.

This clonotype was recorded at least ten times. The chain is built from TRBV7-3 and TRBJ2-1, with TRBD1 identical over 11 bases. The CDR3 consists of 16 residues. CDR1 and CDR2 (germline): SGHTA, FQGTGA. After removal of 0 bases from V and 9 bases from J, the junction contained 7 bases not matched to a gene. The chain's CDR3 is CASSLTAGTGGTEQFF. In DNA, the CDR3 is TGTGCCAGCAGCTTAACGGCGGGGACAGGGGGGACTGAGCAGTTCTTC. Drawing the rest from reference TRBV7-3 and TRBJ2-1, the complete variable domain is GAGVSQTPSNKVTEKGKYVELRCDPISGHTALYWYRQSLGQGPEFLIYFQGTGAADDSGLPNDRFFAVRPEGSVSTLKIQRTERGDSAVYLCASSLTAGTGGTEQFFGPGTRLTVL.

This clonotype was recorded many times. The chain combines TRBV5-1 with TRBJ1-1; D remains ambiguous. CDR1 is SGHRS, CDR2 YFSETQ, per germline. The CDR3 sequence is 14 residues long. Trimming pared 5 bases from V and 3 bases from J, leaving 14 bases between. The CDR3 DNA reads TGCGCCAGCAGAAGTGCTATGGGCGACACTGAAGCTTTCTTT. As protein: CASRSAMGDTEAFF. The full variable domain, completed using reference TRBV5-1 and TRBJ1-1, is KAGVTQTPRYLIKTRGQQVTLSCSPISGHRSVSWYQQTPGQGLQFLFEYFSETQRNKGNFPGRFSGRQFSNSRSEMNVSTLELGDSALYLCASRSAMGDTEAFFGQGTRLTVV.